Each of the 8 T cell receptor beta chains below was sequenced from the same sample in a study of T cells in Graves' hyperthyroidism and ophthalmopathy. Authors of the study amplified TCR beta CDR3 regions from RNA transcripts. First-round RT-PCR of the TCR CDR3 relied on the HTBI primer set. TCRdb fed the multiplex PCR reads into MiXCR, producing one record per CDR3 protein. Of a few hundred thousand distinct CDR3 sequences in the sample, around 14% were seen once. The specimen was blood. The receptor source for this set is a woman in her twenties or thirties with Graves' hyperthyroidism.

This clonotype turned up a few times. This sequence joins TRBV4-1 and TRBJ2-2; D gene uncertain. V was pared by 0 bases and J by 6 bases, with 11 bases between. In germline, CDR1 is MGHRA, CDR2 YSYEKL. This CDR3 region has 15 residues. This CDR3 is CASSQDHLIPGELFF. In nucleotides, the CDR3 is TGCGCCAGCAGCCAAGATCACTTAATTCCCGGGGAGCTGTTTTTT.

This clonotype was seen only a few times. The gene calls are TRBV3-1 and TRBJ1-5, with a weak D call TRBD1 (5 bases). The CDR3 is made up of 17 amino acids. The germline gives CDR1 LGHDT, CDR2 YNNKEL (reference sequence). Deletions cut 0 bases from V and 3 bases from J, with 15 bases between. CDR3 amino acids: CASSQDFSGRNNQPQHF. The CDR3 nucleotides read TGTGCCAGCAGCCAAGATTTTTCAGGGCGGAACAATCAGCCCCAGCATTTT.

This clonotype has at least ten counts. The chain combines TRBV10-3 with TRBJ1-2; D is unresolved. This CDR3 has 14 residues. Germline V CDR1 and CDR2: ENHRY, SYGVKD. Trimming shortened V by 5 bases and J by 2 bases, and 12 bases separated the two germline ends. CDR3 protein: CAISTSELNYGYTF. The CDR3 DNA reads TGTGCCATCAGTACCTCAGAGCTAAACTATGGCTACACCTTC.

The table lists this clonotype with many counts. The rearrangement links TRBV20-1 to TRBJ2-7; 7 nucleotides align to TRBD2. V lost 3 bases to trimming and J lost 4 bases; unmatched junction nucleotides: 9. The germline V gene encodes CDR1 DFQATT and CDR2 SNEGSKA (reference sequence). CDR3 size: 14 residues. CDR3 DNA: TGCAGTGCTAGCCCCATGGGGGGGGTGTACGAGCAGTACTTC. This gives the protein CSASPMGGVYEQYF.

The table lists this clonotype with a count of one. The chain employs TRBV11-3 and TRBJ1-1; D remains ambiguous. This CDR3 spans 17 amino acids. The germline V and J ends were trimmed by 7 bases and 10 bases, with 31 bases remaining between them. Germline CDR1 reads SGHNT; CDR2 reads YENEEA. The CDR3 reads CASNNRTLIRLGDRAFF. The CDR3 coding sequence is TGTGCCAGCAACAACCGGACCCTGATACGCCTTGGAGACCGAGCTTTCTTT.

This clonotype was detected only a few times. The chain carries TRBV28 and TRBJ1-2; D possibly corresponds to TRBD1 (5 bases). V lost 6 bases and J lost 7, with 9 bases in between. Germline V CDR1 and CDR2: MDHEN, SYDVKM. The CDR3 runs 11 residues. The CDR3 DNA follows: TGTGCCAGCAGGGAGAGGGGTGGCTACACCTTC. Translation gives CASRERGGYTF.

This clonotype was detected many times. The chain has TRBV28 and TRBJ2-7; TRBD1 matches at 8 bases. The J segment lost 7 bases and the V segment lost 2 bases, leaving 4 bases of the junction unmatched. The CDR3 has 13 amino acids. Looked up from germline, CDR1 is MDHEN and CDR2 is SYDVKM. The CDR3 spells CASSLQGAGEQYF. CDR3 DNA sequence: TGTGCCAGCAGTTTACAGGGGGCGGGTGAGCAGTACTTC.

This sequence joins TRBV6-9 and TRBJ2-5; D might be TRBD1 (5 bases). Germline CDR1 MNHGY, CDR2 SVAAGI. The CDR3 has 14 residues. Trimming took off 3 bases at V and 2 bases at J, with 10 bases between the two ends. CDR3 bases: TGTGCCAGCAGTTACCACGACAGACAAGAGACCCAGTACTTC. Encoded protein: CASSYHDRQETQYF.